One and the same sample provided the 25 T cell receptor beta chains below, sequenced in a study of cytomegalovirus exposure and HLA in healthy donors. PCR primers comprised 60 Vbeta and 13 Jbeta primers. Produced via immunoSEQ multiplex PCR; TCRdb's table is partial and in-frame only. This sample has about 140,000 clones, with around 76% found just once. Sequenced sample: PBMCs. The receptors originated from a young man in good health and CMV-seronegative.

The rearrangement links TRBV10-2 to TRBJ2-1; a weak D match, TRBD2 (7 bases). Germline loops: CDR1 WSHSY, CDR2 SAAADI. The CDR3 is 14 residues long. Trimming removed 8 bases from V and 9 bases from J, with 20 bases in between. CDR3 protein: CASSEGEGQIEQFF. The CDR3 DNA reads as TGCGCCAGCTCTGAGGGGGAGGGCCAGATTGAGCAGTTCTTC.

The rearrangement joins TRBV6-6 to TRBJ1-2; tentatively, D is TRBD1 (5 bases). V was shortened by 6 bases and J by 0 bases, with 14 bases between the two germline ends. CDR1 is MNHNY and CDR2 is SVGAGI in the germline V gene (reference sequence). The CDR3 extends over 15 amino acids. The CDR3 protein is CASSRDSFANYGYTF. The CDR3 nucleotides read TGTGCCAGCAGCCGCGACAGTTTCGCTAACTATGGCTACACCTTC.

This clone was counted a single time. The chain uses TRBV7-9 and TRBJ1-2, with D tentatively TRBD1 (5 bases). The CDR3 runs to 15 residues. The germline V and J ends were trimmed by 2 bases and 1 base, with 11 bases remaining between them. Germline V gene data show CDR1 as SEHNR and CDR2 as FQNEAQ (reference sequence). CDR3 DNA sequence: TGTGCCAGCAGCTTAACCCTACAGGTTAACTATGGCTACACCTTC. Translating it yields CASSLTLQVNYGYTF.

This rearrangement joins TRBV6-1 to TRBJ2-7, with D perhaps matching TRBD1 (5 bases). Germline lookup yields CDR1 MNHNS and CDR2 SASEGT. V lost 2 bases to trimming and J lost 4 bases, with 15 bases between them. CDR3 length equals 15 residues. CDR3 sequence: CASSESNGAAYEQYF. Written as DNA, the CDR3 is TGTGCCAGCAGTGAATCGAATGGGGCCGCTTACGAGCAGTACTTC.

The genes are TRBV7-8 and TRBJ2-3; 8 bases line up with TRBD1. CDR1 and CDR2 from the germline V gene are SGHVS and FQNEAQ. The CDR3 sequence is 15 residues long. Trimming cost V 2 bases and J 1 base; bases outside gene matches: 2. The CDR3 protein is CASSLQGARTDTQYF. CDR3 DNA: TGTGCCAGCAGCTTACAGGGGGCTCGCACAGATACGCAGTATTTT.

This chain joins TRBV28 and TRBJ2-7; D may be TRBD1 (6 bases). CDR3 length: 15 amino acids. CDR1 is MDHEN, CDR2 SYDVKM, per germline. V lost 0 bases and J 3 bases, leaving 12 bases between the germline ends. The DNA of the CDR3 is TGTGCCAGCAGTTTATGGGAACAGGGTCTCTACGAGCAGTACTTC. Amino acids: CASSLWEQGLYEQYF.

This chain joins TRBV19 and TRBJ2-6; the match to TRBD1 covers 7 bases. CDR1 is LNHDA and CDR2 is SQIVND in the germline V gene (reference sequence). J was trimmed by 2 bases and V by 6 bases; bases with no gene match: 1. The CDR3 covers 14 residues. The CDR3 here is CASSQGAGANVLTF. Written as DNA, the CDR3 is TGTGCCAGTAGCCAGGGGGCTGGGGCCAACGTCCTGACTTTC.

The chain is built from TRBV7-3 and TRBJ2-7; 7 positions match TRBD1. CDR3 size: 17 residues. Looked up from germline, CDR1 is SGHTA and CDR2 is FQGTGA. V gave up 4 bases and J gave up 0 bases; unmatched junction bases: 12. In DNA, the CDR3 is TGTGCCAGCAGCTCGTACTACGCTCGACAGGGCTCCTACGAGCAGTACTTC. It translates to CASSSYYARQGSYEQYF.

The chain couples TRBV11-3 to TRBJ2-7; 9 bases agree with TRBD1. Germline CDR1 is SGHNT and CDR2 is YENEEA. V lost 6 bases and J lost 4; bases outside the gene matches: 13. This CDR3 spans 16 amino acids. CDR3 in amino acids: CASSENPGQGSYEQYF. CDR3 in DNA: TGTGCCAGCAGTGAGAACCCGGGACAGGGATCGTACGAGCAGTACTTC.

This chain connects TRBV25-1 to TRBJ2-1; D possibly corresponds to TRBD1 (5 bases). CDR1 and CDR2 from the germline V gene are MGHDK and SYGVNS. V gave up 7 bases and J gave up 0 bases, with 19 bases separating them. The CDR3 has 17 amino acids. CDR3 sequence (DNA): TGTGCCAGCACCCCCGGAGCAGGGCCGGCCTCCTACAATGAGCAGTTCTTC. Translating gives CASTPGAGPASYNEQFF.

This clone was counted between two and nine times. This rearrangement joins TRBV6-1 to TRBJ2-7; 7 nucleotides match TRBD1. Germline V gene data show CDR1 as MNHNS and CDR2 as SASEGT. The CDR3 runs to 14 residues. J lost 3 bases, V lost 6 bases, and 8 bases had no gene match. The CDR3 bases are TGTGCCAGCAGGATACCGGGACAGATCTACGAGCAGTACTTC. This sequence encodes CASRIPGQIYEQYF.

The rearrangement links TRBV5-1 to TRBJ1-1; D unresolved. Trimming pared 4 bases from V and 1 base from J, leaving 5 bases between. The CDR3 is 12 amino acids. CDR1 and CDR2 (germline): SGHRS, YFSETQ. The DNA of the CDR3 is TGCGCCAGCAGCGTCGGGAACACTGAAGCTTTCTTT. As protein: CASSVGNTEAFF.

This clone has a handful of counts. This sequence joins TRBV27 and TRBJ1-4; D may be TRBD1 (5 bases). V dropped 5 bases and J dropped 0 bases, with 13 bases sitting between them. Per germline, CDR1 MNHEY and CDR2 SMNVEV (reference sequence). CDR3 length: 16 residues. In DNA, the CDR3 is TGTGCCAGCAGTATAGGGGCTCCACCAACTAATGAAAAACTGTTTTTT. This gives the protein CASSIGAPPTNEKLFF.

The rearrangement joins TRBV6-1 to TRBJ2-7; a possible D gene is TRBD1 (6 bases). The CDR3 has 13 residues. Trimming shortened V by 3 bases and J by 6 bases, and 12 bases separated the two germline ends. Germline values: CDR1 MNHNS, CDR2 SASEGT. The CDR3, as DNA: TGTGCCAGCAGTGATCGTCAGGGGCTCGAGCAGTACTTC. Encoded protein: CASSDRQGLEQYF.

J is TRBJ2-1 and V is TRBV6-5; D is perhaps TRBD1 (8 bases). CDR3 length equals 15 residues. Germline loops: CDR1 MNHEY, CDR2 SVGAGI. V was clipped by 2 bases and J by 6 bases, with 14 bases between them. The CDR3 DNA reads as TGTGCCAGCAGTTACGCACACAGGGGGGGCAATGAGCAGTTCTTC. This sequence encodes CASSYAHRGGNEQFF.

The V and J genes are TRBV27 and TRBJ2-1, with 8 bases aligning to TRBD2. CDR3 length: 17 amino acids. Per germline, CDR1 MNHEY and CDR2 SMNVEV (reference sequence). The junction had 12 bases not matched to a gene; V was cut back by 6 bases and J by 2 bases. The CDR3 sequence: CASRSLYSGTTYNEQFF. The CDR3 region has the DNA TGTGCCAGCAGGAGTCTCTATAGCGGGACTACCTACAATGAGCAGTTCTTC.

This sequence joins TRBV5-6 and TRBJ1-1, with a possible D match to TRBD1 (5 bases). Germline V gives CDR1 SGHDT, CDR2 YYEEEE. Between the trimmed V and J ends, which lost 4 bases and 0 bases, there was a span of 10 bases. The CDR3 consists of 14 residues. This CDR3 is CASSPRAMNTEAFF. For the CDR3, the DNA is TGTGCCAGCAGCCCCAGGGCGATGAACACTGAAGCTTTCTTT. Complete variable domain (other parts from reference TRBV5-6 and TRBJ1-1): DAGVTQSPTHLIKTRGQQVTLRCSPKSGHDTVSWYQQALGQGPQFIFQYYEEEERQRGNFPDRFSGHQFPNYSSELNVNALLLGDSALYLCASSPRAMNTEAFFGQGTRLTVV.

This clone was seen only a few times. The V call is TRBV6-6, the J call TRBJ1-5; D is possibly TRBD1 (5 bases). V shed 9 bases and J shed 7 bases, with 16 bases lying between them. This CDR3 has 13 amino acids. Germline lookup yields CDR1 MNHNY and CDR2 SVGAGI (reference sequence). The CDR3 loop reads CASCRVGNQPQHF. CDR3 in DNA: TGTGCCAGTTGCAGGGTAGGGAACCAGCCCCAGCATTTT.

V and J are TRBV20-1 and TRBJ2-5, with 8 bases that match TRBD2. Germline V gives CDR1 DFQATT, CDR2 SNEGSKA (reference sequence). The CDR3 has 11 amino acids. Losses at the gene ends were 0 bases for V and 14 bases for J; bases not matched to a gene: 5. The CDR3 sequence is CSAREFGRGYF. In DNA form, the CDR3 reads TGCAGTGCTAGAGAATTCGGGAGGGGCTACTTC.

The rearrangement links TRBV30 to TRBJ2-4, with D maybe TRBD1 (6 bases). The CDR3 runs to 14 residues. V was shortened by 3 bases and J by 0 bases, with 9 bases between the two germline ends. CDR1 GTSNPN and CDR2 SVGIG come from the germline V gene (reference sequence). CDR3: CAWRDSVAKNIQYF. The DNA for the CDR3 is TGTGCCTGGAGGGACAGTGTAGCCAAAAACATTCAGTACTTC.

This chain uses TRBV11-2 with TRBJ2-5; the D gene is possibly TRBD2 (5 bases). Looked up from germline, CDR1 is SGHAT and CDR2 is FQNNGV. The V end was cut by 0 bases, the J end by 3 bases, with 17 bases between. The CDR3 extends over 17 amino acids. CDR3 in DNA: TGTGCCAGCAGCTTAGATCATAGACGGGGTCCAAAAGAGACCCAGTACTTC. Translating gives CASSLDHRRGPKETQYF. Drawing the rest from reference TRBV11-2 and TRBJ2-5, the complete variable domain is EAGVAQSPRYKIIEKRQSVAFWCNPISGHATLYWYQQILGQGPKLLIQFQNNGVVDDSQLPKDRFSAERLKGVDSTLKIQPAKLEDSAVYLCASSLDHRRGPKETQYFGPGTRLLVL.

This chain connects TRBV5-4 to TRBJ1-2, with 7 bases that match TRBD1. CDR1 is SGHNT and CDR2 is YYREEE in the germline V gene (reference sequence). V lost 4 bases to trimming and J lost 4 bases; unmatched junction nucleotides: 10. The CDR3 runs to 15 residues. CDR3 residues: CASSPPGQQLYGYTF. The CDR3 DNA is TGTGCCAGCAGCCCGCCGGGACAGCAACTCTATGGCTACACCTTC.

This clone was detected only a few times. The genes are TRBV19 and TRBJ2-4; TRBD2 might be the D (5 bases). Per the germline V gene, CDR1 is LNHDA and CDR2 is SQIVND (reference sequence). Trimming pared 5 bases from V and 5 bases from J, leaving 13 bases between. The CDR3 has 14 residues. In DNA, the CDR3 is TGTGCCAGTAGTCACGGGCGGACTCAAAACATTCAGTACTTC. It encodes CASSHGRTQNIQYF. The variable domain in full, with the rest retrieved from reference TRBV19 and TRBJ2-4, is DGGITQSPKYLFRKEGQNVTLSCEQNLNHDAMYWYRQDPGQGLRLIYYSQIVNDFQKGDIAEGYSVSREKKESFPLTVTSAQKNPTAFYLCASSHGRTQNIQYFGAGTRLSVL.

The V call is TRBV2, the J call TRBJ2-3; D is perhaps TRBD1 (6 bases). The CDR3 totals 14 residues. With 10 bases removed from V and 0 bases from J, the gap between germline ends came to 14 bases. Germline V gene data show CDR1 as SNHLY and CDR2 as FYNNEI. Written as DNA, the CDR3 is TGTGCCACCACCCGGGACATAAGCACAGATACGCAGTATTTT. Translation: CATTRDISTDTQYF. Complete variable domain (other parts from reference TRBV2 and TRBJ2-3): EPEVTQTPSHQVTQMGQEVILRCVPISNHLYFYWYRQILGQKVEFLVSFYNNEISEKSEIFDDQFSVERPDGSNFTLKIRSTKLEDSAMYFCATTRDISTDTQYFGPGTRLTVL.

The CDR3 loop reads CASSLGWTGELFF. CDR3 in DNA: TGCGCCAGCAGCCTCGGGTGGACCGGGGAGCTGTTTTTT. The chain joins TRBV5-1 to TRBJ2-2; D gene unclear. Germline assignment: CDR1 SGHRS and CDR2 YFSETQ. V lost 4 bases to trimming and J lost 5 bases, with 9 bases between them. The CDR3 contains 13 residues. The full variable domain, with the rest looked up from reference TRBV5-1 and TRBJ2-2, is KAGVTQTPRYLIKTRGQQVTLSCSPISGHRSVSWYQQTPGQGLQFLFEYFSETQRNKGNFPGRFSGRQFSNSRSEMNVSTLELGDSALYLCASSLGWTGELFFGEGSRLTVL.